These 9 T cell receptor beta chains came from one sample sequenced in a study of glioma-infiltrating T cells. Amplification of TCR alpha and beta CDR3 regions from RNA used iRepertoire nested multiplex PCR. TCRdb re-analysed the multiplex PCR reads in MiXCR, keeping a single row per CDR3 protein. This table holds over 100,000 distinct CDR3 sequences, 20% to 25% found once. The sample taken for sequencing was glioma tissue, nonneoplastic brain tissue, or PBMCs (not recorded which). The receptors here all came from a human donor with low-grade glioma or glioblastoma, undergoing nonglioma brain surgery, or in good health (not recorded which).

The sample holds a few counts of this clonotype. A much larger clone lies a single base off, so this may be a read error. The chain couples TRBV7-9 to TRBJ2-5; either TRBD1 or TRBD2 may fit D (6 bases each). Germline assignment: CDR1 SEHNR and CDR2 FQNEAQ (reference sequence). CDR3 size: 17 residues. The chain's CDR3 is CASSLAGGGRYQKTQYF. CDR3 nucleotide sequence: TGTGCCAGCAGCTTAGCGGGGGGCGGACGGTACCAAAAGACCCAGTACTTC. The full variable domain, its missing parts supplied by reference TRBV7-9 and TRBJ2-5, is DTGVSQNPRHKITKRGQNVTFRCDPISEHNRLYWYRQTLGQGPEFLTYFQNEAQLEKSRLLSDRFSAERPKGSFSTLEIQRTEQGDSAMYLCASSLAGGGRYQKTQYFGPGTRLLVL.

Ten or more counts support this clonotype. V is TRBV7-2 and J is TRBJ2-1; no clear D. The germline V gene has CDR1 SGHTA and CDR2 FQGNSA. Trimming stripped 5 bases from V and 3 bases from J, with 11 bases between. The CDR3 consists of 14 residues. CDR3 DNA sequence: TGTGCCAGCAGCCAGCACCAAATCTACAATGAGCAGTTCTTC. Amino acids: CASSQHQIYNEQFF. Combining the CDR3 with reference TRBV7-2 and TRBJ2-1 gives the whole variable domain GAGVSQSPSNKVTEKGKDVELRCDPISGHTALYWYRQSLGQGLEFLIYFQGNSAPDKSGLPSDRFSAERTGGSVSTLTIQRTQQEDSAVYLCASSQHQIYNEQFFGPGTRLTVL.

This rearrangement joins TRBV12-3 or TRBV12-4 to TRBJ2-7, with 8 bases aligning to TRBD1. CDR3 length: 13 residues. Germline trimming cut 7 bases from V and 7 bases from J; bases unmatched to any gene: 9. The CDR3 loop reads CASTLGQDNEQYF. Written as DNA, the CDR3 is TGTGCCAGCACTCTGGGACAGGACAATGAGCAGTACTTC.

This clonotype occurred many times. The chain joins TRBV2 to TRBJ1-1, with a possible D match to TRBD1 (5 bases). This CDR3 comprises 12 residues. Between the trimmed V and J ends, which lost 7 bases and 5 bases, there was a span of 11 bases. The germline V gene encodes CDR1 SNHLY and CDR2 FYNNEI. CDR3 amino acids: CASNTGGTEAFF. The CDR3 DNA reads TGTGCCAGCAATACAGGTGGTACTGAAGCTTTCTTT.

There are many counts of this clonotype. This sequence joins TRBV20-1 and TRBJ2-1; the D call may be TRBD1 or TRBD2 (6 bases each). This CDR3 region has 14 residues. V was cut by 6 bases and J by 0 bases, with 12 bases left in between. CDR1 is DFQATT and CDR2 is SNEGSKA in the germline V gene (reference sequence). The CDR3 nucleotides are TGCAGTGCCGAGGGGGGACTCTCCTACAATGAGCAGTTCTTC. Its translation: CSAEGGLSYNEQFF.

This clonotype has a count of ten or more. V is TRBV28 and J is TRBJ2-1; 12 bases fit TRBD2. CDR3 size: 15 residues. Germline V CDR1 and CDR2: MDHEN, SYDVKM. J was trimmed by 7 bases and V by 4 bases; bases with no gene match: 5. CDR3 sequence reads: CASSSTSGRKNEQFF. The CDR3 DNA sequence: TGTGCCAGCAGTTCTACTAGCGGGAGGAAAAATGAGCAGTTCTTC.

J is TRBJ2-1 and V is TRBV3-1; perhaps TRBD2 as D (6 bases). The CDR3 covers 12 residues. Germline V gene lookup returns CDR1 LGHDT and CDR2 YNNKEL (reference sequence). Trimming removed 2 bases from V and 15 bases from J, with 14 bases in between. CDR3 loop: CASSQTSLGTFF. CDR3 DNA sequence: TGTGCCAGCAGCCAAACTAGCCTCGGCACGTTCTTC.

On this clonotype: A clone one base away is much larger, so this may be a read error. The V call is TRBV11-2, the J call TRBJ2-1; D may match TRBD1 or TRBD2 (5 bases each). The germline V gene encodes CDR1 SGHAT and CDR2 FQNNGV. The CDR3 has 14 amino acids. Trimming removed 6 bases at V and 9 bases at J, with 18 bases between. The CDR3 sequence: CASSSWSVGTEQFF. CDR3 sequence (DNA): TGTGCCAGCAGTTCCTGGAGTGTCGGGACTGAGCAGTTCTTC.

This clonotype was counted at least ten times. The rearrangement links TRBV4-2 to TRBJ1-6, with TRBD1 identical over 8 bases. CDR1 LGHNA and CDR2 YNFKEQ come from the germline V gene. The CDR3 length is 15 residues. V gave up 4 bases and J gave up 5 bases; unmatched junction bases: 4. CDR3 region: CASSPGQGNNSPLHF. The CDR3 region has the DNA TGTGCCAGCAGCCCAGGACAGGGAAATAATTCACCCCTCCACTTT.